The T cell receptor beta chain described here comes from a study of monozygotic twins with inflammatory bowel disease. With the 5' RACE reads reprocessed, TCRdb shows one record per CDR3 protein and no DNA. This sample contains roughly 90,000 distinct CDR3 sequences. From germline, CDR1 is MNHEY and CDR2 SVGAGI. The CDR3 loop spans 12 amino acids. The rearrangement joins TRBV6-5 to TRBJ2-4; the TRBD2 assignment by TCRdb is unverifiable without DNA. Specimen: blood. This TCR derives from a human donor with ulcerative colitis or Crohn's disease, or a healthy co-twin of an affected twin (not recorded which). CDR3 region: CASKGGGDIQYF.